The rows below give T cell receptor beta chains drawn from one sample of a study of cytomegalovirus exposure and HLA in healthy donors. Data came from immunoSEQ multiplex PCR; TCRdb stores just in-frame clones and leaves some out. This table has around 130,000 clones, 60% to 85% appearing once. Sequencing was carried out using PBMCs. These receptors were obtained from a woman between 18 and 30 years old in good health and CMV-seronegative. CDR3s include the opening cysteine and the closing phenylalanine or tryptophan. The order of the fields is clone size, J gene, V gene, D gene, CDR3 DNA, CDR3 protein. D genes are given only for firm matches. Clone size, where shown, is once, few, many, or a class for clones that have expanded.

.	TRBJ1-1	TRBV5-6	.	TGTGCCAGCAGCTTGGCAGGGAACACTGAAGCTTTCTTT	CASSLAGNTEAFF
.	TRBJ2-1	TRBV29-1	TRBD2	TGCAGCGTTGAAAGGACTAGCAGATACAATGAGCAGTTCTTC	CSVERTSRYNEQFF
.	TRBJ2-3	TRBV9	TRBD1	TGTGCCAGCAGCGCCCGGACAGGGATCACAGATACGCAGTATTTT	CASSARTGITDTQYF
few	TRBJ1-1	TRBV2	.	TGTGCCAGCAGTGAGTTGAGGAACACTGAAGCTTTCTTT	CASSELRNTEAFF
.	TRBJ1-1	TRBV7-9	.	TGTGCCAGCAGCTTCCCCATGAACACTGAAGCTTTCTTT	CASSFPMNTEAFF
.	TRBJ1-1	TRBV5-4	.	TGTGCCAGCAGCTTGCCACAGCAGGGGAACACTGAAGCTTTCTTT	CASSLPQQGNTEAFF
few	TRBJ2-6	TRBV4-2	.	TGTGCCAGCAGCCAGGTAGGGGGAAGTCGCCTCTCTGGGGCCAACGTCCTGACTTTC	CASSQVGGSRLSGANVLTF
.	TRBJ2-1	TRBV4-2	.	TGTGCCAGCAGCCCCTCGGGACTCCCCTACAATGAGCAGTTCTTC	CASSPSGLPYNEQFF
.	TRBJ1-2	TRBV10-1	.	TGCGCCAGCAGTGAAGAGGAAAACATTGGCTACACCTTC	CASSEEENIGYTF
.	TRBJ1-1	TRBV19	.	TGTGCCAGTAGTATGCGGGCTGCCACTGAAGCTTTCTTT	CASSMRAATEAFF
once	TRBJ2-3	TRBV19	.	TGTGCCAGTACGAGCGGGCCAGGAACTAGCACAGATACGCAGTATTTT	CASTSGPGTSTDTQYF
.	TRBJ2-3	TRBV4-2	.	TGTGCCAGCAGCCAAGTCGTAAGAGCGGTCAGCACAGATACGCAGTATTTT	CASSQVVRAVSTDTQYF
.	TRBJ1-2	TRBV2	TRBD1	TGTGCCAGCAGGCAGGGGGTCTATGGCTACACCTTC	CASRQGVYGYTF
.	TRBJ2-1	TRBV19	TRBD2	TGTGCCAGTAGTGTTAGCGGGAGGAGGTCCTACAATGAGCAGTTCTTC	CASSVSGRRSYNEQFF
.	TRBJ1-2	TRBV19	.	TGTGCCAGTAGTTTCCGTTTTGGCTACACCTTC	CASSFRFGYTF
.	TRBJ1-1	TRBV5-1	.	TGCGCCAGCAGCTTGGATGTAGACAGATCAAGCCGGAACACTGAAGCTTTCTTT	CASSLDVDRSSRNTEAFF
.	TRBJ2-3	TRBV11-2	TRBD1	TGTGCCAGCAGCCAGGGGGCGGCGATCACAGATACGCAGTATTTT	CASSQGAAITDTQYF
few	TRBJ1-2	TRBV5-6	TRBD1	TGTGCCAGCAGCTTGGCGGCAGGGGGCGAGAACTATGGCTACACCTTC	CASSLAAGGENYGYTF
.	TRBJ1-1	TRBV5-1	TRBD1	TGCGCCAGCAGCTTGGGACCCACAGGGGGCTCTAACACTGAAGCTTTCTTT	CASSLGPTGGSNTEAFF
.	TRBJ2-1	TRBV14	TRBD1	TGTGCCAGCAGCCTTCAGGGGGCCCTGTTCTTC	CASSLQGALFF
.	TRBJ2-3	TRBV5-6	TRBD2	TGTGCCAGCAGCTCGGGACTAGCAACAGATACGCAGTATTTT	CASSSGLATDTQYF
.	TRBJ2-7	TRBV5-6	.	TGTGCCAGCAGCTTGTCGCGAGTCTCCTACGAGCAGTACTTC	CASSLSRVSYEQYF
.	TRBJ2-7	TRBV6-5	.	TGTGCCGGCAGGACCGGGACCTACGAGCAGTACTTC	CAGRTGTYEQYF
.	TRBJ1-5	TRBV7-2	TRBD1	TGTGCCAGCAGCTTAGGGGACAGATTCAATCAGCCCCAGCATTTT	CASSLGDRFNQPQHF
few	TRBJ2-7	TRBV11-2	.	TGTGCCAGCAGCCAACGACCCGGACAGCACTACGAGCAGTACTTC	CASSQRPGQHYEQYF
.	TRBJ2-3	TRBV11-2	.	TGTGCCAGCAGCACTCTAGGGGGGGGGCTCACACGAGATACGCAGTATTTT	CASSTLGGGLTRDTQYF
.	TRBJ1-3	TRBV12-5	TRBD1	TGTGCTAGTGGTTTGTACCCGGACAGGACTACTGGAAACACCATATATTTT	CASGLYPDRTTGNTIYF
.	TRBJ1-1	TRBV5-4	.	TGTGCCAGCAGCTTATTCGAACGGGGAACAACTGAAGCTTTCTTT	CASSLFERGTTEAFF
.	TRBJ2-1	TRBV19	.	TGTGCCAGTAGTATGTCGGGTTCCTACAATGAGCAGTTCTTC	CASSMSGSYNEQFF
.	TRBJ1-1	TRBV23-1	.	TGCGCCAGCAAGCGGAGGGACCCGGCGGGGGGGAACACTGAAGCTTTCTTT	CASKRRDPAGGNTEAFF
.	TRBJ1-2	TRBV5-1	.	TGCGCCAGCACCTTGTCGGACAGCGGGGGTGGCTACACCTTC	CASTLSDSGGGYTF
.	TRBJ2-7	TRBV11-2	.	TGTGCCAGCAGCTTATATGGCAGCGTGAGTGGCTACGAGCAGTACTTC	CASSLYGSVSGYEQYF